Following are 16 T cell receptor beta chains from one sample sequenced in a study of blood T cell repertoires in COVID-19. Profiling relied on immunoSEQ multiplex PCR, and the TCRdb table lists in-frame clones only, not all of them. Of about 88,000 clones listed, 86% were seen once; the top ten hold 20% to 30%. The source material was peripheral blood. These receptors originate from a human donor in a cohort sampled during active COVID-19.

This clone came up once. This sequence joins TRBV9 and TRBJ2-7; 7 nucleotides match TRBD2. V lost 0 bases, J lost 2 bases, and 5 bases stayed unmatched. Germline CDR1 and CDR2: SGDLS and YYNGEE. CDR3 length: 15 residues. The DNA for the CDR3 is TGTGCCAGCAGCGTAGGGGAGGGAGGGACCTACGAGCAGTACTTC. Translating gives CASSVGEGGTYEQYF.

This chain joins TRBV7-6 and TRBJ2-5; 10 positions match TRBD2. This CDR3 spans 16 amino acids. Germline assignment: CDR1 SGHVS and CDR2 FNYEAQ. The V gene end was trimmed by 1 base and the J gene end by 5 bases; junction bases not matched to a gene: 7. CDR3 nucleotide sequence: TGTGCCAGCAGCTTAGGCAGCGGGGGGGCCGTGGAGACCCAGTACTTC. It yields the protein CASSLGSGGAVETQYF.

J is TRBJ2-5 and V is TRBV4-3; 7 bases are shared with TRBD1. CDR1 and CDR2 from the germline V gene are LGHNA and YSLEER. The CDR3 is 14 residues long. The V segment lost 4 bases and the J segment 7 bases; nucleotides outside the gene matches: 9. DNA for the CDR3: TGCGCCAGCAGCCCGGGACAGCAAATGGGGACCCAGTACTTC. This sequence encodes CASSPGQQMGTQYF.

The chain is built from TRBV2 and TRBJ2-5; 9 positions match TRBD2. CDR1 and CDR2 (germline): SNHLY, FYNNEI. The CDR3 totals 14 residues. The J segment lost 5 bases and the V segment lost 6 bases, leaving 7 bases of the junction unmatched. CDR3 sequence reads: CASRIAGAGETQYF. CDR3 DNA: TGTGCCAGCAGGATAGCGGGGGCGGGGGAGACCCAGTACTTC.

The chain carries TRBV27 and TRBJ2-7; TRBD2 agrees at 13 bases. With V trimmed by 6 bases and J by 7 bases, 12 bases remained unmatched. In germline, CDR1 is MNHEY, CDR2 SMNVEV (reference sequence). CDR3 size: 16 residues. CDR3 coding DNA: TGTGCCAGCAGCTTCCTAACTAGCGGGGGGGCAGAAGAGCAGTACTTC. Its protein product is CASSFLTSGGAEEQYF.

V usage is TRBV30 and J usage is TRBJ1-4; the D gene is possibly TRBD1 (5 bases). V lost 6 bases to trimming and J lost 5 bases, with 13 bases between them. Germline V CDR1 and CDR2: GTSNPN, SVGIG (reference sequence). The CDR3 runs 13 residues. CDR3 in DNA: TGTGCCTGTACAGGTTCTTACAATGAAAAACTGTTTTTT. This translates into CACTGSYNEKLFF.

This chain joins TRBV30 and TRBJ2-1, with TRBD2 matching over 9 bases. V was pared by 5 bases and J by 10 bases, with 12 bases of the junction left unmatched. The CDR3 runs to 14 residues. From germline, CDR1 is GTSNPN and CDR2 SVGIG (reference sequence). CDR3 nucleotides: TGTGCCTGGCTACCGGGACTAGCAGTCGGGGAGCAGTTCTTC. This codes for CAWLPGLAVGEQFF.

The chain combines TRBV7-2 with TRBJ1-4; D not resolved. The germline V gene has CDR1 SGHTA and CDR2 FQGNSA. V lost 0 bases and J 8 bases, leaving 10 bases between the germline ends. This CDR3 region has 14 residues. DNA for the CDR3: TGTGCCAGCAGCTTAGCTCGGAGAGGAGAAAAACTGTTTTTT. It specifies CASSLARRGEKLFF.

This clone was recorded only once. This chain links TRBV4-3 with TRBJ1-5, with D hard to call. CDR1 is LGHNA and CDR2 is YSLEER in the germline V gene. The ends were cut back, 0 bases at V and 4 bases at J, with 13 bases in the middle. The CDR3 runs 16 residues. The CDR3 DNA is TGCGCCAGCAGCCAAGATGCGGGAGCACCAAATCAGCCCCAGCATTTT. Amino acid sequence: CASSQDAGAPNQPQHF.

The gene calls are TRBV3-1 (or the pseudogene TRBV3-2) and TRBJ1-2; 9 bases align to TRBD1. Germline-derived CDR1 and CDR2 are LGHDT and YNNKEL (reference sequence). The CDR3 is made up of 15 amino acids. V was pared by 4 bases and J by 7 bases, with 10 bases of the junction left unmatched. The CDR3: CASSPEGQGKSGYTF. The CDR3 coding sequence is TGTGCCAGCAGCCCGGAGGGACAGGGAAAGAGTGGCTACACCTTC.

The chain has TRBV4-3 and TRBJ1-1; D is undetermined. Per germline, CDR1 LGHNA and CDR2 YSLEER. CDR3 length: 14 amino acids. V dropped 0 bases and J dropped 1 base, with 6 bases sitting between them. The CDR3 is CASSQDGGNTEAFF. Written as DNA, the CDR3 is TGCGCCAGCAGCCAAGATGGCGGGAACACTGAAGCTTTCTTT.

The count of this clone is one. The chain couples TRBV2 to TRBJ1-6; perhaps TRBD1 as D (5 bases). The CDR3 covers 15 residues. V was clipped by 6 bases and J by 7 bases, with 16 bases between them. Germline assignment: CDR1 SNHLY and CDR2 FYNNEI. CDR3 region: CASSPSQGGNSPLHF. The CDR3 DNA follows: TGTGCCAGCAGCCCATCGCAGGGAGGAAATTCACCCCTCCACTTT. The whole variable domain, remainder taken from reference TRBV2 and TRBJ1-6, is EPEVTQTPSHQVTQMGQEVILRCVPISNHLYFYWYRQILGQKVEFLVSFYNNEISEKSEIFDDQFSVERPDGSNFTLKIRSTKLEDSAMYFCASSPSQGGNSPLHFGNGTRLTVT.

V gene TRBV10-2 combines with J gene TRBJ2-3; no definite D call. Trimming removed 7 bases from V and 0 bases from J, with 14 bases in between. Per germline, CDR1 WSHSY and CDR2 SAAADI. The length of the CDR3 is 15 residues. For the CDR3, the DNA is TGCGCCAGCACCCCGGGTGTTGCTAGCACAGATACGCAGTATTTT. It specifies CASTPGVASTDTQYF.

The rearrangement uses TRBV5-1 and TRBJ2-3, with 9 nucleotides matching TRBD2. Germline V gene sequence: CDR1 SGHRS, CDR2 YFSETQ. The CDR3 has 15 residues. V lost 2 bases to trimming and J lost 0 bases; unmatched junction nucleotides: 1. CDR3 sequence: CASSFGTSSTDTQYF. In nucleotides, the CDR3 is TGCGCCAGCAGCTTCGGGACTAGCAGCACAGATACGCAGTATTTT.

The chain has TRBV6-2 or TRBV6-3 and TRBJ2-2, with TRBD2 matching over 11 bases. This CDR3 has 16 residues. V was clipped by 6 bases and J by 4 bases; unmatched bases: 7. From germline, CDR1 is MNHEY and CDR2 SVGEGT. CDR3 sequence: CASSPTSGGLTGELFF. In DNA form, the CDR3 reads TGTGCCAGCAGCCCCACTAGCGGGGGCCTCACCGGGGAGCTGTTTTTT.

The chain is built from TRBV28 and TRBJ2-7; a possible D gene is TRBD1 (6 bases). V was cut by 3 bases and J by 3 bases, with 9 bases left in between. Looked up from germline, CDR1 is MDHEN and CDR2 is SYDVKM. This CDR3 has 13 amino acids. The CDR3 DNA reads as TGTGCCAGCAGTTTGACAGGAGTCTACGAGCAGTACTTC. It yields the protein CASSLTGVYEQYF.